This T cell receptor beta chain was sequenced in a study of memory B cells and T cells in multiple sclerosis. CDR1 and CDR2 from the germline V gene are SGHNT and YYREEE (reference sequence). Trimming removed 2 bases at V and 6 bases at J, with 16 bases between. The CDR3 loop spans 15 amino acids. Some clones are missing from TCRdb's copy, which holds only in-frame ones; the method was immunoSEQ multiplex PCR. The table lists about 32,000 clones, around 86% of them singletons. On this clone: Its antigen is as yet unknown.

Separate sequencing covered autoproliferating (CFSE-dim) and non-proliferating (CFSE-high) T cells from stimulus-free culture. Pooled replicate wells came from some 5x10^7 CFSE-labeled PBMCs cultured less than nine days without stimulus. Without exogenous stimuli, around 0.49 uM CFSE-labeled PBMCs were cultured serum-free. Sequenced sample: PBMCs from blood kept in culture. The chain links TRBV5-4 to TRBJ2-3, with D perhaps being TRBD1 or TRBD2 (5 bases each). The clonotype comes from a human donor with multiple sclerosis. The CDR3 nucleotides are TGTGCCAGCAGCTTAACGGGGCTAGCTTCGGATACGCAGTATTTT. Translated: CASSLTGLASDTQYF.